A single sample gave rise to the 28 T cell receptor beta chains below, sequenced in a study of blood T cell repertoires in COVID-19. Libraries were prepared by immunoSEQ multiplex PCR; TCRdb keeps only in-frame clonotypes and omits some of them. The sample includes 200,000 to 250,000 clones, 70% to 90% of them seen just once. The sample consisted of peripheral blood. These receptors all come from a woman older than 75 with acute or convalescent COVID-19.

This clone was seen at least ten times. The V and J genes are TRBV2 and TRBJ1-4; D possibly corresponds to TRBD1 (6 bases). Germline CDR1 and CDR2: SNHLY and FYNNEI. Trimming stripped 6 bases from V and 3 bases from J, with 11 bases between. CDR3 size: 14 residues. CDR3 sequence (DNA): TGTGCCAGCAGCCAGGGGAGTCCTAATGAAAAACTGTTTTTT. Its translation: CASSQGSPNEKLFF.

V and J are TRBV11-3 and TRBJ2-5, with 9 bases aligning to TRBD1. V trimming: 0 bases; J trimming: 2 bases; junction bases outside the gene matches: 4. The CDR3 runs 16 residues. Per germline, CDR1 SGHNT and CDR2 YENEEA. The CDR3 DNA reads TGTGCCAGCAGCTTAGACGGACAGGGGCTTCAAGAGACCCAGTACTTC. Its translation: CASSLDGQGLQETQYF.

This clone was seen more than once but under ten times. The chain couples TRBV19 to TRBJ2-1; the D gene is possibly TRBD2 (5 bases). Germline V gene sequence: CDR1 LNHDA, CDR2 SQIVND (reference sequence). This CDR3 region has 13 residues. V lost 6 bases to trimming and J lost 11 bases, with 17 bases between them. The CDR3 DNA reads TGTGCCAGTAGCCCGGAGGCAGTGCTTCAGCAGTTCTTC. Protein sequence: CASSPEAVLQQFF.

This clone turned up a few times. The chain couples TRBV27 to TRBJ2-4; no firm D call. Germline loops: CDR1 MNHEY, CDR2 SMNVEV (reference sequence). The CDR3 is made up of 17 amino acids. V was cut by 10 bases and J by 4 bases, with 26 bases left in between. This CDR3 reads CATSPLSTASGKNIQYF. In DNA form, the CDR3 reads TGTGCCACCTCGCCTCTTTCGACGGCTTCCGGGAAAAACATTCAGTACTTC.

The chain is built from TRBV25-1 and TRBJ2-7; 9 bases fit TRBD1. The CDR3 sequence is 16 residues long. Germline CDR1 is MGHDK and CDR2 is SYGVNS. V was clipped by 0 bases and J by 3 bases; unmatched bases: 6. The CDR3 loop is CASSEYLRTGDYEQYF. In DNA, the CDR3 is TGTGCCAGCAGTGAATATCTCCGGACAGGGGACTACGAGCAGTACTTC.

The chain combines TRBV4-1 with TRBJ2-5; weak D call: TRBD2 (5 bases). Between the trimmed V and J ends, which lost 0 bases and 4 bases, there was a span of 9 bases. The CDR3 contains 14 residues. Germline V gives CDR1 MGHRA, CDR2 YSYEKL. The CDR3 DNA sequence: TGCGCCAGCAGCCAAGATCATGGGAGAGAGACCCAGTACTTC. Translated: CASSQDHGRETQYF.

The CDR3 loop is CASSLAPNEKLFF. The CDR3 DNA reads TGTGCCAGCAGCCTGGCCCCTAATGAAAAACTGTTTTTT. This chain uses TRBV7-2 with TRBJ1-4; the D is unclear. CDR1 is SGHTA, CDR2 FQGNSA, per germline. Trimming stripped 5 bases from V and 3 bases from J, with 7 bases between. The CDR3 runs 13 residues.

As DNA, the CDR3 is TGTGCCATCAGCGGTGTGGTAGGGAGCGCCTATGGCTACACCTTC. Protein sequence: CAISGVVGSAYGYTF. The chain links TRBV10-3 to TRBJ1-2; D gene ambiguous. Germline loops: CDR1 ENHRY, CDR2 SYGVKD. The CDR3 runs to 15 residues. V was cut by 6 bases and J by 4 bases, with 18 bases left in between.

The chain uses TRBV4-3 and TRBJ1-2, with 9 bases matching TRBD1. CDR3 size: 14 residues. CDR1 and CDR2 (germline): LGHNA, YSLEER. The V and J ends lost 4 bases and 3 bases, in that order; junction bases with no gene match: 3. The CDR3 bases are TGCGCCAGCAGCCGGACAGGGGTCGACTATGGCTACACCTTC. Residues: CASSRTGVDYGYTF.

The chain recombines TRBV19 with TRBJ2-2; 7 positions agree with TRBD1. The trim removed 5 bases at V and 2 bases at J, leaving 8 bases unmatched. The CDR3 is 16 amino acids. Germline V gene sequence: CDR1 LNHDA, CDR2 SQIVND (reference sequence). The CDR3 DNA reads TGTGCCAGTAGTCCGCGGACAGGTGAAAACACCGGGGAGCTGTTTTTT. Translated, it gives CASSPRTGENTGELFF.

The chain recombines TRBV21-1 with TRBJ1-2; TRBD1, the table's D call, was not compared with the DNA. TRBV21-1 is a pseudogene segment. The CDR3 extends over 14 amino acids. The CDR3 DNA reads TGTGCCAGCAGCAGATCGCGGCAGGGTGCCGGCTACACCTTC. Its translation is CASSRSRQGAGYTF.

This sequence joins TRBV7-2 and TRBJ2-7, with 7 bases fitting TRBD2. V trimming: 2 bases; J trimming: 3 bases; junction bases outside the gene matches: 4. The CDR3 consists of 14 residues. Per germline, CDR1 SGHTA and CDR2 FQGNSA. The CDR3 bases are TGTGCCAGCAGCTTAACTAGCGCTCGCTACGAGCAGTACTTC. Translating it yields CASSLTSARYEQYF.

This rearrangement joins TRBV29-1 to TRBJ1-1, with D possibly matching TRBD1 (5 bases). CDR3 length equals 14 residues. Germline V gene data show CDR1 as SQVTM and CDR2 as ANQGSEA. V was cut by 1 base and J by 0 bases, with 9 bases left in between. For the CDR3, the DNA is TGCAGCGTTGAAGCTTCAGGGATGAACACTGAAGCTTTCTTT. It yields the protein CSVEASGMNTEAFF. Full variable domain (missing parts from reference TRBV29-1 and TRBJ1-1): SAVISQKPSRDICQRGTSLTIQCQVDSQVTMMFWYRQQPGQSLTLIATANQGSEATYESGFVIDKFPISRPNLTFSTLTVSNMSPEDSSIYLCSVEASGMNTEAFFGQGTRLTVV.

The chain is built from TRBV5-1 and TRBJ2-7; 7 bases line up with TRBD2. The V gene end was trimmed by 6 bases and the J gene end by 6 bases; junction bases not matched to a gene: 9. The CDR3 spans 13 residues. CDR1 is SGHRS and CDR2 is YFSETQ in the germline V gene. The CDR3 region has the DNA TGCGCCAGCAACCGGGACTACTTCTCCGAGCAGTACTTC. It encodes CASNRDYFSEQYF.

The V and J genes are TRBV9 and TRBJ1-4, with a weak D call TRBD1 (5 bases). Germline CDR1 is SGDLS and CDR2 is YYNGEE. V was clipped by 6 bases and J by 1 base, with 16 bases between them. The CDR3 runs 16 residues. CDR3 in DNA: TGTGCCAGCAACACATCACCAGACAGAACTAATGAAAAACTGTTTTTT. Its protein is CASNTSPDRTNEKLFF.

The rearrangement joins TRBV30 to TRBJ2-5; D perhaps matches TRBD2 (5 bases). CDR3 length equals 13 residues. The germline V gene has CDR1 GTSNPN and CDR2 SVGIG (reference sequence). V lost 5 bases to trimming and J lost 1 base, with 11 bases between them. In nucleotides, the CDR3 is TGTGCCTGGGCTCGAGGGTCCCAAGAGACCCAGTACTTC. This encodes CAWARGSQETQYF.

The J gene is TRBJ1-6, the V gene TRBV9; 8 bases are shared with TRBD1. Trimming took 0 bases from V and 8 from J; bases not matched to a gene: 1. This CDR3 has 14 residues. Per germline, CDR1 SGDLS and CDR2 YYNGEE. The CDR3 sequence: CASSVDRGDSPLHF. In DNA, the CDR3 is TGTGCCAGCAGCGTAGACAGGGGGGATTCACCCCTCCACTTT. The complete variable domain, with remaining parts taken from reference TRBV9 and TRBJ1-6, reads DSGVTQTPKHLITATGQRVTLRCSPRSGDLSVYWYQQSLDQGLQFLIQYYNGEERAKGNILERFSAQQFPDLHSELNLSSLELGDSALYFCASSVDRGDSPLHFGNGTRLTVT.

The V gene is TRBV20-1, the J gene TRBJ2-1, with D unclear. Germline loops: CDR1 DFQATT, CDR2 SNEGSKA (reference sequence). Trimming removed 6 bases at V and 4 bases at J, with 7 bases between. The CDR3 runs to 11 residues. The CDR3 spells CSADTYNEQFF. CDR3 nucleotide sequence: TGCAGTGCCGACACGTACAATGAGCAGTTCTTC.

The chain joins TRBV9 to TRBJ1-3, with TRBD1 matching over 8 bases. Losses at the gene ends were 0 bases for V and 1 base for J; bases not matched to a gene: 6. The CDR3 spans 17 residues. Germline assignment: CDR1 SGDLS and CDR2 YYNGEE. CDR3 DNA: TGTGCCAGCAGCGTAGGAACAGGGGGGAGTTCTGGAAACACCATATATTTT. It codes for CASSVGTGGSSGNTIYF.

The rearrangement uses TRBV7-9 and TRBJ2-1; D is uncertain. Trimming removed 2 bases from V and 2 bases from J, with 7 bases in between. Germline-derived CDR1 and CDR2 are SEHNR and FQNEAQ (reference sequence). The CDR3 totals 14 residues. The CDR3 bases are TGTGCCAGCAGCTTAAGTACTACCTACAATGAGCAGTTCTTC. Translated, it gives CASSLSTTYNEQFF.

The J gene is TRBJ2-1, the V gene TRBV28; perhaps TRBD2 as D (6 bases). Germline V gene data show CDR1 as MDHEN and CDR2 as SYDVKM. Trimming shortened V by 3 bases and J by 7 bases, and 13 bases separated the two germline ends. This CDR3 contains 14 residues. In DNA, the CDR3 is TGTGCCAGCAGTTTCTCGGGAGAGGGTAATGAGCAGTTCTTC. It specifies CASSFSGEGNEQFF. The variable domain in full, with the rest retrieved from reference TRBV28 and TRBJ2-1, is DVKVTQSSRYLVKRTGEKVFLECVQDMDHENMFWYRQDPGLGLRLIYFSYDVKMKEKGDIPEGYSVSREKKERFSLILESASTNQTSMYLCASSFSGEGNEQFFGPGTRLTVL.

This clone was observed a few times. V usage is TRBV11-3 and J usage is TRBJ2-5, with 9 bases aligning to TRBD1. This CDR3 contains 16 residues. V lost 3 bases, J lost 1 base, and 6 bases stayed unmatched. Per germline, CDR1 SGHNT and CDR2 YENEEA. CDR3 nucleotides: TGTGCCAGCAGCTTGGGACAGGGAACCTCCCAAGAGACCCAGTACTTC. This codes for CASSLGQGTSQETQYF.

This clone was seen a single time. The chain has TRBV2 and TRBJ2-3; tentatively, D is TRBD1 (6 bases). Germline V gene data show CDR1 as SNHLY and CDR2 as FYNNEI. The CDR3 runs 17 residues. V lost 4 bases and J lost 1, with 18 bases in between. The DNA of the CDR3 is TGTGCCAGCAGTGTCGATAGGGGGATGGGGGGCACAGATACGCAGTATTTT. Amino acid sequence: CASSVDRGMGGTDTQYF. Drawing the rest from reference TRBV2 and TRBJ2-3, the complete variable domain is EPEVTQTPSHQVTQMGQEVILRCVPISNHLYFYWYRQILGQKVEFLVSFYNNEISEKSEIFDDQFSVERPDGSNFTLKIRSTKLEDSAMYFCASSVDRGMGGTDTQYFGPGTRLTVL.

The chain uses TRBV19 and TRBJ2-5; tentative D call: TRBD1 (6 bases). CDR3 length: 14 amino acids. The germline CDR1 and CDR2 sequences are LNHDA and SQIVND (reference sequence). Trimming removed 3 bases at V and 5 bases at J, with 13 bases between. The CDR3 sequence is CASSIGQNGETQYF. CDR3 coding DNA: TGTGCCAGTAGTATCGGACAGAACGGGGAGACCCAGTACTTC. Based on the CDR3 plus reference TRBV19 and TRBJ2-5, the full variable domain is DGGITQSPKYLFRKEGQNVTLSCEQNLNHDAMYWYRQDPGQGLRLIYYSQIVNDFQKGDIAEGYSVSREKKESFPLTVTSAQKNPTAFYLCASSIGQNGETQYFGPGTRLLVL.

This clone was observed once. In DNA form, the CDR3 reads TGTGCCAGCCAATCAGGCCCCAACGAGCAGTACTTC. Translated, it gives CASQSGPNEQYF. The genes are TRBV6-5 and TRBJ2-7; D remains unclear. Germline assignment: CDR1 MNHEY and CDR2 SVGAGI. The V gene lost 8 bases and the J gene lost 5 bases, with 13 bases spanning the gap. This CDR3 region has 12 residues.

The chain links TRBV6-2 or TRBV6-3 to TRBJ2-7; a weak D match, TRBD1 (5 bases). Germline-derived CDR1 and CDR2 are MNHEY and SVGEGT. The V end was cut by 2 bases, the J end by 7 bases, with 12 bases between. The CDR3 covers 13 residues. The CDR3 reads CASSYATAFEQYF. The CDR3 DNA reads TGTGCCAGCAGTTACGCGACAGCCTTTGAGCAGTACTTC.

The rearrangement links TRBV7-8 to TRBJ1-1; possibly TRBD1 for D (6 bases). Per the germline V gene, CDR1 is SGHVS and CDR2 is FQNEAQ. Trimming pared 1 base from V and 4 bases from J, leaving 13 bases between. The CDR3 runs to 15 residues. The CDR3 coding sequence is TGTGCCAGCAGCTTAGACGGACAGCGGTCCACTGAAGCTTTCTTT. Translated: CASSLDGQRSTEAFF.

The genes are TRBV5-4 and TRBJ2-7; possibly TRBD2 for D (5 bases). V was cut by 3 bases and J by 6 bases, with 16 bases left in between. The CDR3 length is 14 residues. Germline V lookup: CDR1 SGHNT, CDR2 YYREEE (reference sequence). This CDR3 reads CASSSGWIGVEQYF. The CDR3 DNA reads TGTGCCAGCAGCTCGGGGTGGATCGGCGTCGAGCAGTACTTC.